Listed here are 5 T cell receptor beta chains from one sample, sequenced in a study of T cells after yellow fever vaccination. TCRdb reprocessed the 5' RACE reads via MiXCR and lists one record per CDR3 protein. The sample has around 310,000 distinct CDR3 sequences, 3.6% seen once; the top ten hold 20% to 25%. This sample comprised PBMCs, obtained on the day of the yellow fever booster vaccination. These TCRs come from a man aged 18 to 30 who received the YFV17D yellow fever vaccine.

This chain uses TRBV11-2 with TRBJ1-5; D not resolved. Trimming took 5 bases from V and 4 from J, leaving 9 bases between them. Germline CDR1 SGHAT, CDR2 FQNNGV. The CDR3 extends over 13 amino acids. CDR3 DNA sequence: TGTGCCAGCAGCCCGACGATAAATCAGCCCCAGCATTTT. The encoded protein is CASSPTINQPQHF. The full variable domain, in which reference TRBV11-2 and TRBJ1-5 provide the parts outside the CDR3, is EAGVAQSPRYKIIEKRQSVAFWCNPISGHATLYWYQQILGQGPKLLIQFQNNGVVDDSQLPKDRFSAERLKGVDSTLKIQPAKLEDSAVYLCASSPTINQPQHFGDGTRLSIL.

This clonotype showed up many times. In DNA form, the CDR3 reads TGTGCCAGCAGTTACGACCGAACGATCGGCTACACCTTC. It encodes CASSYDRTIGYTF. V is TRBV6-5 and J is TRBJ1-2; D is unclear. The V gene lost 2 bases and the J gene lost 8 bases, with 12 bases spanning the gap. This CDR3 is 13 amino acids long. Germline CDR1 MNHEY, CDR2 SVGAGI.

This clonotype was seen only a few times. This chain links TRBV11-2 with TRBJ2-1, with a tentative D call TRBD2 (7 bases). CDR1 and CDR2 from the germline V gene are SGHAT and FQNNGV. Trimming took off 0 bases at V and 9 bases at J, with 18 bases between the two ends. The length of the CDR3 is 16 residues. The CDR3 nucleotides are TGTGCCAGCAGCTTAGATGATCTCGGACTAGGGGGTGAGCAGTTCTTC. Amino acid sequence: CASSLDDLGLGGEQFF.

This clonotype was seen only a few times. The gene calls are TRBV19 and TRBJ1-5; 7 nucleotides agree with TRBD1. From germline, CDR1 is LNHDA and CDR2 SQIVND (reference sequence). Trimming at V came to 9 bases and at J to 0 bases, leaving 5 bases not matched to a gene. The CDR3 covers 14 residues. In DNA, the CDR3 is TGTGCCAGCTGGACAGGAGATAGCAATCAGCCCCAGCATTTT. Translated, it gives CASWTGDSNQPQHF.

This clonotype has ten or more counts. The gene calls are TRBV9 and TRBJ2-1; a possible D gene is TRBD1 (5 bases). From germline, CDR1 is SGDLS and CDR2 YYNGEE. The CDR3 is 15 amino acids. V dropped 5 bases and J dropped 4 bases, with 16 bases sitting between them. CDR3 protein: CASRGVGAEYNEQFF. CDR3 nucleotide sequence: TGTGCCAGCAGGGGTGTAGGGGCGGAATACAATGAGCAGTTCTTC.